This entry concerns a single T cell receptor beta chain. Here immunoSEQ multiplex PCR was the method, and the copy in TCRdb shows in-frame clones only, minus some. This sample has some 57,000 clones, with approximately 90% found just once. The CDR3 runs 14 residues. The germline gives CDR1 KGHSH, CDR2 LQKENI. Trimming removed 3 bases from V and 6 bases from J; junction bases left unmatched: 6. This specimen comes from a study of T cell changes during pregnancy in multiple sclerosis. Sequences were derived from CD4+ T cells from peripheral blood mononuclear cells, sampled in the first trimester of pregnancy. The sequence was obtained from a female donor with multiple sclerosis, enrolled in a pregnancy study. The chain carries TRBV18 and TRBJ2-7, with 9 bases matching TRBD2. CDR3 sequence reads: CASSPSTSGSEQYF. CDR3 nucleotide sequence: TGTGCCAGCTCACCGTCGACTAGCGGCTCCGAGCAGTACTTC.